The 32 T cell receptor beta chains in this list originate from one sample, sequenced in a study of blood T cell repertoires in COVID-19. Here immunoSEQ multiplex PCR was the method, and the copy in TCRdb shows in-frame clones only, minus some. The sample has around 190,000 clones, around 85% seen once. Sequenced input: peripheral blood. Receptors were obtained from a man between 25 and 39 years old with acute or convalescent COVID-19.

This chain uses TRBV7-3 with TRBJ1-5; 10 bases map to TRBD1. Trimming at V came to 6 bases and at J to 6 bases, leaving 14 bases not matched to a gene. This CDR3 spans 17 amino acids. Looked up from germline, CDR1 is SGHTA and CDR2 is FQGTGA. CDR3 DNA: TGTGCCAGCAGTCGACGCCGGGACAGGGGCCCTATTCAGCCCCAGCATTTT. Protein product: CASSRRRDRGPIQPQHF.

The chain recombines TRBV29-1 with TRBJ2-1, with TRBD1 as a possible D gene (5 bases). The CDR3 covers 12 residues. V lost 1 base to trimming and J lost 6 bases, with 7 bases between them. CDR1 SQVTM and CDR2 ANQGSEA come from the germline V gene. CDR3 nucleotides: TGCAGCGTTGAAGGACAGATCAATGAGCAGTTCTTC. This translates into CSVEGQINEQFF.

The V and J genes are TRBV2 and TRBJ1-1; 7 nucleotides line up with TRBD1. This CDR3 has 12 amino acids. V trimming: 7 bases; J trimming: 7 bases; junction bases outside the gene matches: 6. The germline gives CDR1 SNHLY, CDR2 FYNNEI. The CDR3 DNA follows: TGTGCCAGCAAGGGACAGTACCTTGAAGCTTTCTTT. Its translation: CASKGQYLEAFF.

This clone was seen a handful of times. The junction differs from germline at one of its ends, possibly a read error. This sequence joins TRBV7-8 and TRBJ1-1, with D unclear. In germline, CDR1 is SGHVS, CDR2 FQNEAQ. The CDR3 covers 13 residues. Here the CDR3 reads CASSSSRGGKAFF. CDR3 DNA: TGTGCCAGTAGCTCTAGTCGGGGAGGGAAAGCTTTCTTT.

The CDR3 nucleotides read TGTGCCAGCAGCGTAGGTCGGGGTGGTAACACAGATACGCAGTATTTT. Amino acid sequence: CASSVGRGGNTDTQYF. This sequence joins TRBV9 and TRBJ2-3, with D possibly TRBD2 on 5 matching bases. The CDR3 is 16 residues long. From germline, CDR1 is SGDLS and CDR2 YYNGEE. The germline V and J ends were trimmed by 0 bases and 2 bases, with 13 bases remaining between them.

The rearrangement joins TRBV4-2 to TRBJ1-3; D perhaps matches TRBD1 (5 bases). CDR1 is LGHNA, CDR2 YNFKEQ, per germline. V lost 6 bases and J 0 bases, leaving 15 bases between the germline ends. This CDR3 is 16 amino acids long. The CDR3 DNA reads TGTGCCAGCAGGCACGACAGCCCGAGCTCTGGAAACACCATATATTTT. It specifies CASRHDSPSSGNTIYF.

This clone came up once. The V gene is TRBV5-4, the J gene TRBJ1-1; 7 bases line up with TRBD1. Losses at the gene ends were 2 bases for V and 5 bases for J; bases not matched to a gene: 6. The CDR3 loop spans 14 amino acids. Germline loops: CDR1 SGHNT, CDR2 YYREEE (reference sequence). This chain's CDR3 is CASSLRDRGTEAFF. DNA of the CDR3: TGTGCCAGCAGCTTACGGGACAGAGGAACTGAAGCTTTCTTT.

The genes are TRBV28 and TRBJ1-1; 9 bases line up with TRBD1. Unmatched junction bases numbered 17, after V lost 1 base and J lost 5 bases. Germline values: CDR1 MDHEN, CDR2 SYDVKM. The CDR3 spans 19 residues. CDR3: CASSLSLGDKRTGETEAFF. For the CDR3, the DNA is TGTGCCAGCAGTTTATCCCTCGGAGACAAGCGGACAGGGGAGACTGAAGCTTTCTTT. The whole variable domain, filled in from reference TRBV28 and TRBJ1-1, reads DVKVTQSSRYLVKRTGEKVFLECVQDMDHENMFWYRQDPGLGLRLIYFSYDVKMKEKGDIPEGYSVSREKKERFSLILESASTNQTSMYLCASSLSLGDKRTGETEAFFGQGTRLTVV.

This sequence joins TRBV7-3 and TRBJ1-1; D call uncertain. V dropped 5 bases and J dropped 4 bases, with 11 bases sitting between them. The germline gives CDR1 SGHTA, CDR2 FQGTGA. The CDR3 is 13 residues long. Written as DNA, the CDR3 is TGTGCCAGCAGCCTGGCCTCTGGCACTGAAGCTTTCTTT. Translating it yields CASSLASGTEAFF.

This clone was found a few times. The chain couples TRBV9 to TRBJ1-1; D unclear. Germline V gene data show CDR1 as SGDLS and CDR2 as YYNGEE. Deletions cut 3 bases from V and 2 bases from J, with 8 bases between. The CDR3 runs 13 residues. CDR3 sequence: CASSARENTEAFF. The CDR3 DNA reads as TGTGCCAGCAGCGCCCGAGAAAACACTGAAGCTTTCTTT.

The chain combines TRBV6-6 with TRBJ1-5; D is possibly TRBD1 (5 bases). The ends were cut back, 5 bases at V and 3 bases at J, with 11 bases in the middle. This CDR3 spans 14 amino acids. The germline V gene encodes CDR1 MNHNY and CDR2 SVGAGI (reference sequence). The CDR3 nucleotides read TGTGCCAGCAGTGACAAGGGGATCAATCAGCCCCAGCATTTT. This encodes CASSDKGINQPQHF.

The V call is TRBV9, the J call TRBJ1-6; D is ambiguous. Germline V lookup: CDR1 SGDLS, CDR2 YYNGEE. Trimming left V 0 bases short and J 9 bases short, with 7 bases between. The CDR3 is 13 residues long. The CDR3 loop reads CASSVEAGSPLHF. CDR3 in DNA: TGTGCCAGCAGCGTAGAGGCGGGTTCACCCCTCCACTTT. Based on the CDR3 plus reference TRBV9 and TRBJ1-6, the full variable domain is DSGVTQTPKHLITATGQRVTLRCSPRSGDLSVYWYQQSLDQGLQFLIQYYNGEERAKGNILERFSAQQFPDLHSELNLSSLELGDSALYFCASSVEAGSPLHFGNGTRLTVT.

This clone appeared once. The chain employs TRBV6-4 and TRBJ2-2; TRBD1 might be the D (5 bases). The germline gives CDR1 MRHNA, CDR2 SNTAGT. The CDR3 contains 16 residues. Trimming left V 2 bases short and J 5 bases short, with 15 bases between. The CDR3 spells CASSDPRGVNTGELFF. The CDR3 bases are TGTGCCAGCAGTGACCCAAGGGGCGTAAATACCGGGGAGCTGTTTTTT.

The chain has TRBV7-8 and TRBJ2-5; D remains ambiguous. This CDR3 contains 15 residues. CDR1 is SGHVS and CDR2 is FQNEAQ in the germline V gene. V was clipped by 1 base and J by 5 bases, with 14 bases between them. The CDR3 nucleotides are TGTGCCAGCAGCTTAGTACGAATCAACAGCGAGACCCAGTACTTC. As protein: CASSLVRINSETQYF.

V and J are TRBV6-1 and TRBJ1-5, with TRBD1 matching 9 bases. Germline V gives CDR1 MNHNS, CDR2 SASEGT. This CDR3 spans 15 amino acids. Trimming took 2 bases from V and 7 from J; bases not matched to a gene: 6. The CDR3 loop reads CASSEMDRGGQPQHF. CDR3 nucleotide sequence: TGTGCCAGCAGTGAAATGGACAGGGGAGGGCAGCCCCAGCATTTT.

The genes are TRBV30 and TRBJ2-7; 12 bases line up with TRBD2. CDR1 GTSNPN and CDR2 SVGIG come from the germline V gene (reference sequence). The CDR3 is 17 amino acids. The J segment lost 5 bases and the V segment lost 2 bases, leaving 13 bases of the junction unmatched. The CDR3 DNA reads TGTGCCTGGAGTACCGATCAGACTAGCGGGAGTGGAAACGAGCAGTACTTC. This codes for CAWSTDQTSGSGNEQYF.

The rearrangement joins TRBV28 to TRBJ2-6; D is unclear. The CDR3 sequence is 13 residues long. CDR1 MDHEN and CDR2 SYDVKM come from the germline V gene. V lost 5 bases to trimming and J lost 5 bases, with 7 bases between them. CDR3 amino acids: CASSPRWANVLTF. The CDR3, as DNA: TGTGCCAGCAGTCCCCGTTGGGCCAACGTCCTGACTTTC.

This sequence joins TRBV5-6 and TRBJ2-5; TRBD2 matches 8 bases. The length of the CDR3 is 15 residues. V shed 4 bases and J 2 bases; nucleotides not matched to a gene: 7. CDR1 and CDR2 from the germline V gene are SGHDT and YYEEEE. The CDR3: CASSLPGLEQETQYF. The CDR3 DNA is TGTGCCAGCAGCCTACCGGGACTAGAACAAGAGACCCAGTACTTC.

J is TRBJ1-3 and V is TRBV6-7; D is possibly TRBD1 (6 bases). TRBV6-7 is annotated as an ORF whose role is uncertain. Between the trimmed V and J ends, which lost 4 bases and 0 bases, there was a span of 13 bases. The CDR3 totals 16 residues. The DNA of the CDR3 is TGTGCCAGCAGTTCAACGACAGGCAGCTCTGGAAACACCATATATTTT. Protein: CASSSTTGSSGNTIYF.

V and J are TRBV28 and TRBJ2-1, with TRBD1 matching over 12 bases. Germline V CDR1 and CDR2: MDHEN, SYDVKM. J gave up 6 bases and V 2 bases, and 5 bases lay outside the gene matches. The CDR3 is 16 residues long. Written as DNA, the CDR3 is TGTGCCAGCAGTTTACTCGGGACAGGGGGCTTCAATGAGCAGTTCTTC. Translated, it gives CASSLLGTGGFNEQFF. Complete variable domain (other parts from reference TRBV28 and TRBJ2-1): DVKVTQSSRYLVKRTGEKVFLECVQDMDHENMFWYRQDPGLGLRLIYFSYDVKMKEKGDIPEGYSVSREKKERFSLILESASTNQTSMYLCASSLLGTGGFNEQFFGPGTRLTVL.

V gene TRBV7-6 combines with J gene TRBJ2-5, with D maybe TRBD2 (6 bases). Between the trimmed V and J ends, which lost 5 bases and 4 bases, there was a span of 17 bases. Germline assignment: CDR1 SGHVS and CDR2 FNYEAQ. CDR3 length: 15 residues. Written as DNA, the CDR3 is TGTGCCAGCAGCCTGAACGGGGGTCCCCCAGAGACCCAGTACTTC. Translated, it gives CASSLNGGPPETQYF.

V usage is TRBV19 and J usage is TRBJ1-3; D is ambiguous. CDR3 length: 14 amino acids. The germline gives CDR1 LNHDA, CDR2 SQIVND (reference sequence). The germline V and J ends were trimmed by 5 bases and 3 bases, with 11 bases remaining between them. In DNA, the CDR3 is TGTGCCAGTAGTCTACAGTCAATTGGAAACACCATATATTTT. It yields the protein CASSLQSIGNTIYF.

Only a few counts were recorded for this clone. The chain carries TRBV5-1 and TRBJ2-7; TRBD1 matches at 8 bases. Looked up from germline, CDR1 is SGHRS and CDR2 is YFSETQ. With V trimmed by 0 bases and J by 6 bases, 8 bases remained unmatched. The CDR3 runs 15 residues. The CDR3 is CASSLEAGGWREQYF. The CDR3 bases are TGCGCCAGCAGCTTGGAGGCAGGGGGCTGGCGCGAGCAGTACTTC.

The chain links TRBV19 to TRBJ2-6, with a possible D match to TRBD1 (6 bases). V lost 4 bases, J lost 4 bases, and 11 bases lay in between. This CDR3 contains 15 residues. CDR1 LNHDA and CDR2 SQIVND come from the germline V gene (reference sequence). In DNA, the CDR3 is TGTGCCAGTAGTAGAGGACAGCAGGGGGCCAACGTCCTGACTTTC. It yields the protein CASSRGQQGANVLTF.

The gene calls are TRBV5-1 and TRBJ2-1; TRBD2 agrees at 7 bases. The CDR3 has 15 amino acids. The V gene end was trimmed by 1 base and the J gene end by 8 bases; junction bases not matched to a gene: 9. Germline CDR1 and CDR2: SGHRS and YFSETQ. CDR3 coding DNA: TGCGCCAGCAGCTTGATAACGGGGGGAGTAGATGAGCAGTTCTTC. It specifies CASSLITGGVDEQFF.

The chain has TRBV30 and TRBJ1-3, with D tentatively TRBD1 (6 bases). CDR1 is GTSNPN and CDR2 is SVGIG in the germline V gene (reference sequence). The length of the CDR3 is 14 residues. V gave up 5 bases and J gave up 4 bases, with 15 bases separating them. The CDR3 loop is CAWGGQGRGNTIYF. DNA of the CDR3: TGTGCCTGGGGGGGCCAGGGTAGAGGAAACACCATATATTTT.

This clone was picked up a small number of times. V and J are TRBV6-6 and TRBJ2-1, with TRBD1 matching over 8 bases. With V trimmed by 6 bases and J by 0 bases, 4 bases remained unmatched. CDR1 and CDR2 from the germline V gene are MNHNY and SVGAGI (reference sequence). This CDR3 has 15 residues. The CDR3, as DNA: TGTGCCAGCAGACCTGGACAGGGCTCCTACAATGAGCAGTTCTTC. Its protein is CASRPGQGSYNEQFF.

The count of this clone is one. The gene calls are TRBV29-1 and TRBJ2-2; TRBD2 matches at 10 bases. Germline CDR1 reads SQVTM; CDR2 reads ANQGSEA. CDR3 length: 13 amino acids. The CDR3 DNA reads TGCAGTTGTAGCGGGGGGAAGGCCGGGGAGCTGTTTTTT. Encoded protein: CSCSGGKAGELFF.

The DNA of the CDR3 is TGTGCCAGCTCACCGCGGGACAGGCGGGGGGAAAAACTGTTTTTT. The encoded protein is CASSPRDRRGEKLFF. J is TRBJ1-4 and V is TRBV18, with 8 bases that match TRBD1. V shed 3 bases and J 8 bases; nucleotides not matched to a gene: 8. The CDR3 is 15 residues long. Germline CDR1 KGHSH, CDR2 LQKENI.

This chain links TRBV6-5 with TRBJ1-1; no clear D gene. In germline, CDR1 is MNHEY, CDR2 SVGAGI. This CDR3 region has 13 residues. V lost 7 bases to trimming and J lost 6 bases, with 15 bases between them. CDR3 region: CASTFAGRSEAFF. The CDR3, as DNA: TGTGCCAGCACCTTCGCGGGTAGGTCTGAAGCTTTCTTT.

The chain combines TRBV19 with TRBJ2-5, with 9 bases aligning to TRBD2. CDR3 size: 13 residues. Germline V gene lookup returns CDR1 LNHDA and CDR2 SQIVND (reference sequence). The V gene end was trimmed by 7 bases and the J gene end by 4 bases; junction bases not matched to a gene: 4. The CDR3 coding sequence is TGTGCCAGTACAGCGGGAGGACTAGAGACCCAGTACTTC. Translated, it gives CASTAGGLETQYF.

The J gene is TRBJ2-1, the V gene TRBV11-1, with 9 bases matching TRBD2. Unmatched junction bases numbered 11, after V lost 5 bases and J lost 6 bases. Germline values: CDR1 SGHAT, CDR2 FQDESV (reference sequence). There are 16 residues in the CDR3. The CDR3 nucleotides read TGTGCCAGCAGCCCCCTGGCGGGAGGGTTGGTCAATGAGCAGTTCTTC. Protein product: CASSPLAGGLVNEQFF.